A single sample gave rise to the 11 T cell receptor beta chains below, sequenced in a study of Tregs in tolerant kidney transplant recipients. The method was immunoSEQ multiplex PCR; TCRdb's version includes in-frame clones alone and lacks a portion of them. The profile shows over 55,000 clones, over 70% of them singletons. The sequenced sample consisted of CD4+ T cells from blood. All receptors derive from a human donor in good health.

The table lists this clone with a count of one. The chain joins TRBV6-7 to TRBJ2-1; a weak D match, TRBD1 (6 bases). TRBV6-7 is given ORF status, its function remaining uncertain. V was cut by 4 bases and J by 10 bases, with 17 bases left in between. There are 14 residues in the CDR3. CDR3 residues: CASSSAHQGKEQFF. In nucleotides, the CDR3 is TGTGCCAGCAGTTCCGCGCACCAGGGGAAGGAGCAGTTCTTC.

The chain has TRBV7-9 and TRBJ2-1; D unclear. Trimming shortened V by 4 bases and J by 12 bases, and 10 bases separated the two germline ends. Germline V gene lookup returns CDR1 SEHNR and CDR2 FQNEAQ (reference sequence). This CDR3 is built from 11 residues. The CDR3 DNA is TGTGCCAGCAGCTACGAACTCGGGCAGTTCTTC. It yields the protein CASSYELGQFF.

The chain carries TRBV30 and TRBJ1-4; TRBD1 matches 7 bases. Germline CDR1 and CDR2: GTSNPN and SVGIG (reference sequence). With V trimmed by 2 bases and J by 8 bases, 5 bases remained unmatched. The length of the CDR3 is 13 residues. Here the CDR3 reads CAWSTDRVEKLFF. CDR3 DNA: TGTGCCTGGAGTACCGACAGGGTGGAAAAACTGTTTTTT.

This clone was counted between two and nine times. V usage is TRBV18 and J usage is TRBJ2-1; 10 nucleotides line up with TRBD2. Looked up from germline, CDR1 is KGHSH and CDR2 is LQKENI. The CDR3 extends over 15 amino acids. Trimming cost V 6 bases and J 5 bases; bases outside gene matches: 7. The CDR3 DNA sequence: TGTGCCAGCTCGTCTCTAGCGGGGGCCGACAATGAGCAGTTCTTC. It encodes CASSSLAGADNEQFF. The entire variable domain, with the rest obtained from reference TRBV18 and TRBJ2-1, is as follows: NAGVMQNPRHLVRRRGQEARLRCSPMKGHSHVYWYRQLPEEGLKFMVYLQKENIIDESGMPKERFSAEFPKEGPSILRIQQVVRGDSAAYFCASSSLAGADNEQFFGPGTRLTVL.

The chain joins TRBV7-9 to TRBJ2-3; D is possibly TRBD1 (6 bases). Between the trimmed V and J ends, which lost 4 bases and 1 base, there was a span of 21 bases. The CDR3 totals 18 residues. The germline V gene encodes CDR1 SEHNR and CDR2 FQNEAQ (reference sequence). CDR3 amino acids: CASSSTTPTTGRTDTQYF. The CDR3 DNA follows: TGTGCCAGCAGCTCGACGACCCCCACGACAGGACGCACAGATACGCAGTATTTT.

The chain couples TRBV7-7 to TRBJ2-2; 8 bases fit TRBD2. The length of the CDR3 is 14 residues. Germline CDR1 SSHAT, CDR2 FNYEAQ (reference sequence). The DNA for the CDR3 is TGTGCGACGGGAGGGCGCGGATTGACCGGGGAGCTGTTTTTT. It is translated as CATGGRGLTGELFF.

The chain joins TRBV10-1 to TRBJ1-5; D is ambiguous. V was clipped by 9 bases and J by 6 bases, with 3 bases between them. Germline CDR1 WNHNN, CDR2 SYGVQD (reference sequence). The CDR3 covers 9 residues. The CDR3 loop is CASFQPQHF. CDR3 sequence (DNA): TGCGCCAGTTTTCAGCCCCAGCATTTT.

This chain links TRBV25-1 with TRBJ2-7, with 9 bases fitting TRBD1. Germline V gene data show CDR1 as MGHDK and CDR2 as SYGVNS. This CDR3 is 15 amino acids long. V lost 0 bases, J lost 6 bases, and 6 bases stayed unmatched. The DNA for the CDR3 is TGTGCCAGCAGTGAATACGGGACAGGGTCTCCCGAGCAGTACTTC. This sequence encodes CASSEYGTGSPEQYF.

This chain connects TRBV7-6 to TRBJ2-7, with 8 bases aligning to TRBD1. This CDR3 has 18 amino acids. The germline V gene has CDR1 SGHVS and CDR2 FNYEAQ. V shed 2 bases, J shed 1 base, and the junction held 13 bases outside the gene matches. Here the CDR3 DNA reads TGTGCCAGCAGCTTAAGAAGGCCCGGGACAGGCTATTCCTACGAGCAGTACTTC. Amino acids: CASSLRRPGTGYSYEQYF.

The V and J genes are TRBV5-6 and TRBJ1-1; possible D gene TRBD1, 5 bases. V was pared by 4 bases and J by 6 bases, with 19 bases between. The CDR3 consists of 15 residues. From germline, CDR1 is SGHDT and CDR2 YYEEEE. CDR3: CASSTRLRQGAEAFF. CDR3 in DNA: TGTGCCAGCAGCACCCGACTCCGTCAGGGCGCTGAAGCTTTCTTT.

This sequence joins TRBV18 and TRBJ2-2; tentatively, D is TRBD2 (6 bases). Germline CDR1 reads KGHSH; CDR2 reads LQKENI. V lost 5 bases and J lost 3, with 10 bases in between. This CDR3 has 14 residues. DNA for the CDR3: TGTGCCAGCTCAGGCGGACTACACACCGGGGAGCTGTTTTTT. The encoded protein is CASSGGLHTGELFF.